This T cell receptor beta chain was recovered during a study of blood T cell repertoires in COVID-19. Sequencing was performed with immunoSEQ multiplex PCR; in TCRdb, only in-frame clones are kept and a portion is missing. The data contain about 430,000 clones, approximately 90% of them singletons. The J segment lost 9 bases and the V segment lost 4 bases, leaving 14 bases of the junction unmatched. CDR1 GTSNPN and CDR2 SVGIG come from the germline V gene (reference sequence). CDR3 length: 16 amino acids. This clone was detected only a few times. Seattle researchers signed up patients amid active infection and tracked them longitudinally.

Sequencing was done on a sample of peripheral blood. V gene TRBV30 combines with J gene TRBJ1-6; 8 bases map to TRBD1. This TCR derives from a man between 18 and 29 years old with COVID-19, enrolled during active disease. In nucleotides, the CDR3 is TGTGCCTGGACCGTACGAAGGCAGGGGGCTCGTTCACCCCTCCACTTT. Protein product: CAWTVRRQGARSPLHF.